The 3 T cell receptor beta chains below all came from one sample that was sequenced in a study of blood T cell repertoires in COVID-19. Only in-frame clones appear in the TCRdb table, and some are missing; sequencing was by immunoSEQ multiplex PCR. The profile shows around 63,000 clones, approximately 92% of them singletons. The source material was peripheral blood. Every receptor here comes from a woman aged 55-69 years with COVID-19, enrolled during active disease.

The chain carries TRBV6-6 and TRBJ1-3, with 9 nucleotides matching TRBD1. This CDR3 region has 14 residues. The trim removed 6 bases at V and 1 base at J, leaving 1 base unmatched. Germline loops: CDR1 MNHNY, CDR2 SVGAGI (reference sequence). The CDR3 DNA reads TGTGCCAGCAGAGGGACAGGGTCTGGAAACACCATATATTTT. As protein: CASRGTGSGNTIYF.

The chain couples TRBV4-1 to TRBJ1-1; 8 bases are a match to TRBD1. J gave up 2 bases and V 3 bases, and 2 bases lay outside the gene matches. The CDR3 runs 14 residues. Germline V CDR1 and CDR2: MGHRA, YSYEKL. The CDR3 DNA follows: TGCGCCAGCAGCCAGGGACAGGCAAACACTGAAGCTTTCTTT. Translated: CASSQGQANTEAFF.

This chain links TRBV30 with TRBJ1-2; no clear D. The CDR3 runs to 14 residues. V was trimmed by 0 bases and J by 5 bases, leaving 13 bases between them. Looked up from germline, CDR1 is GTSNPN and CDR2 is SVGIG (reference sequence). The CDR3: CAWSVFEGLYGYTF. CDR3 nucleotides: TGTGCCTGGAGTGTATTCGAGGGTTTGTATGGCTACACCTTC.